This T cell receptor beta chain emerged from a study of blood T cells in healthy people across ages. Donors were systemically healthy Caucasian individuals from Russia aged about 6 to 100 years. Sample-barcoded 5' priming and a J-beta primer mix drove a second PCR of roughly 7 to 11 cycles. In TCRdb, the 5' RACE reads were re-called with MiXCR into one record per CDR3 protein. The profile shows fewer than 700,000 distinct CDR3 sequences, 45% to 55% of them singletons. CDR3 length: 16 residues. J gave up 1 base and V 4 bases, and 3 bases lay outside the gene matches. The TCR comes from a man older than 75 in good health. This rearrangement joins TRBV12-3 or TRBV12-4 to TRBJ2-3; 12 nucleotides match TRBD1. The sequencing sample was made of blood. CDR3 region: CASSSGTGGGTDTQYF. DNA for the CDR3: TGTGCCAGCAGTTCCGGGACAGGGGGCGGCACAGATACGCAGTATTTT.